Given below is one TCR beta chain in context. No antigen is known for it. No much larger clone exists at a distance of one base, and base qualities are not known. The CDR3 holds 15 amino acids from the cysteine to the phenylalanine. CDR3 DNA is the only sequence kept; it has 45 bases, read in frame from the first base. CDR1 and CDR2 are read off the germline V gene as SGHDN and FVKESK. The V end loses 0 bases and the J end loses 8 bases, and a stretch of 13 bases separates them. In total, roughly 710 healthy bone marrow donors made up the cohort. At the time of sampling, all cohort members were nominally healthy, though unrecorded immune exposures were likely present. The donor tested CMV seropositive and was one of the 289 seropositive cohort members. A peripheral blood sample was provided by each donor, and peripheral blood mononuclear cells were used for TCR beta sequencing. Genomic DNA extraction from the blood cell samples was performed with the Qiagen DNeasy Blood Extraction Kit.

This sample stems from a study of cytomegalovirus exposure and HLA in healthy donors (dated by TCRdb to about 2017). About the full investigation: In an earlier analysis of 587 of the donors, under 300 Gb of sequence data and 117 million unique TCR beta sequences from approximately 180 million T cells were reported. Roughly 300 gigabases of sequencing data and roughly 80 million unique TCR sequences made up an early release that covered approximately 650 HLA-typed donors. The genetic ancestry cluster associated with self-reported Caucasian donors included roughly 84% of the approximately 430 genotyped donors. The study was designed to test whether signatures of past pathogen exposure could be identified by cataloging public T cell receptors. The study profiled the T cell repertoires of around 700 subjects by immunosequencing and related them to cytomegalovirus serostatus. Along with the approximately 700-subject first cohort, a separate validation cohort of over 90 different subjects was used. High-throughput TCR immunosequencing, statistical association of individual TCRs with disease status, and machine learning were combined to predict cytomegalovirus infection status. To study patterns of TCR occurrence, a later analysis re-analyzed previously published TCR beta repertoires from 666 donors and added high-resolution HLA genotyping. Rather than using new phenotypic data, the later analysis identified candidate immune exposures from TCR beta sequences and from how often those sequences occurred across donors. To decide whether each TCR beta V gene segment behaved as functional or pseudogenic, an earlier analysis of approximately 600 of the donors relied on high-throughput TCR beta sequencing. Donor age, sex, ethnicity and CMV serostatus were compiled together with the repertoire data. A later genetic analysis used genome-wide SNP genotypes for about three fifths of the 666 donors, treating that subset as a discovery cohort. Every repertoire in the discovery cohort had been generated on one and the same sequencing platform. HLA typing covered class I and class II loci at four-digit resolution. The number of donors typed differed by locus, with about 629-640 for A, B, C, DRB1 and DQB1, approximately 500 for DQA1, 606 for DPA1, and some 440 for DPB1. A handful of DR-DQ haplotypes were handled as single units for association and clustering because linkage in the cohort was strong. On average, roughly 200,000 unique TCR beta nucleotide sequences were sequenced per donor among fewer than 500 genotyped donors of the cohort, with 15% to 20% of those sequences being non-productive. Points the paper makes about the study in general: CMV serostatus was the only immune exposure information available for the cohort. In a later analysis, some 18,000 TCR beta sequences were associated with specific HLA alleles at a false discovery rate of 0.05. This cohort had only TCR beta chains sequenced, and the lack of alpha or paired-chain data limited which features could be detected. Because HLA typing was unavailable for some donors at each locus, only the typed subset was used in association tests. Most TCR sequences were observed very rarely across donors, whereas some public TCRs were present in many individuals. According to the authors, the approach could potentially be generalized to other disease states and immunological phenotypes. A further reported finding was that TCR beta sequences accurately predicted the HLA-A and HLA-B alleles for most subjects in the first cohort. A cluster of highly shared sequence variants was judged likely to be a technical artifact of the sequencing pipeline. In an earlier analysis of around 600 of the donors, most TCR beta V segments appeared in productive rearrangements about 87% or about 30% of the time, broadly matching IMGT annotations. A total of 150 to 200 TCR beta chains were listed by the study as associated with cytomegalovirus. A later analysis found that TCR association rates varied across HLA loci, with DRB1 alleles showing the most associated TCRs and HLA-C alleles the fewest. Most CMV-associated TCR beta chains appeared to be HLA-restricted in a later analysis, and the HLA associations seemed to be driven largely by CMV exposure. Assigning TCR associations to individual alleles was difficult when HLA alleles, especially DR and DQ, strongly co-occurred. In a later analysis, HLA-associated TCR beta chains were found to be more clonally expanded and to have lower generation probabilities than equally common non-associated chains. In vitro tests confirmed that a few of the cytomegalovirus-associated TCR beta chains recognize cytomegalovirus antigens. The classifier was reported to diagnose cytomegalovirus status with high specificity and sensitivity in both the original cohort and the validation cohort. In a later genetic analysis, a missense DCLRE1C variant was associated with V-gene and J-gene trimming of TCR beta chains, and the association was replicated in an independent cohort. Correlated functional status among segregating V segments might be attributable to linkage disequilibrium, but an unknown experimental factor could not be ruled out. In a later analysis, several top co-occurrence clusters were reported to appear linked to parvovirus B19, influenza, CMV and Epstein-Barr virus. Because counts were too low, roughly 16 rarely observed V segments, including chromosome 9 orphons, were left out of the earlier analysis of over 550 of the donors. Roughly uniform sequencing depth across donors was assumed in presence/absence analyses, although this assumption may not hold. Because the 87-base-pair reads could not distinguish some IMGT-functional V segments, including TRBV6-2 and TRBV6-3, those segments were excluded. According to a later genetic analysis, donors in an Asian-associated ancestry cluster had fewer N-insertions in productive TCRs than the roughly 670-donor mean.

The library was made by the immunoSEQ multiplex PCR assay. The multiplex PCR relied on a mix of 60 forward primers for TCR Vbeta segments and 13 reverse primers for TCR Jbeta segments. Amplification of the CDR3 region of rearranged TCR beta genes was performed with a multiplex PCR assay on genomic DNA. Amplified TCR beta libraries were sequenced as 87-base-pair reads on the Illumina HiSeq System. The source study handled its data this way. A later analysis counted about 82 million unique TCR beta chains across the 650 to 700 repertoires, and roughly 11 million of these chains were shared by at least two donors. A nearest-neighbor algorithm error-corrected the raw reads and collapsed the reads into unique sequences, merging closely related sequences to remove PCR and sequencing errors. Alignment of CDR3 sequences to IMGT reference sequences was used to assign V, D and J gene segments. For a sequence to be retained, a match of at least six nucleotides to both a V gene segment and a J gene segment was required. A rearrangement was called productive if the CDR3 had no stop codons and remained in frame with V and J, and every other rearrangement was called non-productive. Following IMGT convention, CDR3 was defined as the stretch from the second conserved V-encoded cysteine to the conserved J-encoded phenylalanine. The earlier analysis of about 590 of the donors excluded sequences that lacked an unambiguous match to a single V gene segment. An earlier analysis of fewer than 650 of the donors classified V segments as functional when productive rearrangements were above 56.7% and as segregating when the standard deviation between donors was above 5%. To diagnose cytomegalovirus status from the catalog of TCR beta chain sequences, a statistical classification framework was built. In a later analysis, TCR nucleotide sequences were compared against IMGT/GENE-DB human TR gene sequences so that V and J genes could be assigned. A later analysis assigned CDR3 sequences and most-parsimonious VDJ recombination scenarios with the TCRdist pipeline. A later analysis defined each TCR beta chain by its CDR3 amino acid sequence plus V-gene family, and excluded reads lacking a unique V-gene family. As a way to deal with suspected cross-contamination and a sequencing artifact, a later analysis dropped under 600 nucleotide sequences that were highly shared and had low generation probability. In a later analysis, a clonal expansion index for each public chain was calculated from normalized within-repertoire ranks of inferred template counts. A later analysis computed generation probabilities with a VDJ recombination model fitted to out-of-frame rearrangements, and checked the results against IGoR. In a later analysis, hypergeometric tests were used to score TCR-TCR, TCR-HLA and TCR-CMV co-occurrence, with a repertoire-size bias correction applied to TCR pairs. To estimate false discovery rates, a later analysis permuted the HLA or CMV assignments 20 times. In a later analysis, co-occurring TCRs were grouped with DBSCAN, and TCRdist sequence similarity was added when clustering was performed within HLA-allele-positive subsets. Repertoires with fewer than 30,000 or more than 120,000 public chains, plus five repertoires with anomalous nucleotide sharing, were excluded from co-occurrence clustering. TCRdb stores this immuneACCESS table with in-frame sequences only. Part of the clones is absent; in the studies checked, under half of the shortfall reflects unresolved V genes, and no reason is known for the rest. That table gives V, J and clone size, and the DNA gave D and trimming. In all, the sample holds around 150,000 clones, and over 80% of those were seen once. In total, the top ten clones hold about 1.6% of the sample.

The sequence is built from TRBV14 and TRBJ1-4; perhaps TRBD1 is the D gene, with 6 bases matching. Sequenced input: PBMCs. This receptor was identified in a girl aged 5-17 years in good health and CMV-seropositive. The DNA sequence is TGTGCCAGCAGCCAAGATCTGAGGGGGAGCGAAAAACTGTTTTTT. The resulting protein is CASSQDLRGSEKLFF. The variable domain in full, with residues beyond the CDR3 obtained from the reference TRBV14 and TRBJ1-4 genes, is EAGVTQFPSHSVIEKGQTVTLRCDPISGHDNLYWYRRVMGKEIKFLLHFVKESKQDESGMPNNRFLAERTGGTYSTLKVQPAELEDSGVYFCASSQDLRGSEKLFFGSGTQLSVL.